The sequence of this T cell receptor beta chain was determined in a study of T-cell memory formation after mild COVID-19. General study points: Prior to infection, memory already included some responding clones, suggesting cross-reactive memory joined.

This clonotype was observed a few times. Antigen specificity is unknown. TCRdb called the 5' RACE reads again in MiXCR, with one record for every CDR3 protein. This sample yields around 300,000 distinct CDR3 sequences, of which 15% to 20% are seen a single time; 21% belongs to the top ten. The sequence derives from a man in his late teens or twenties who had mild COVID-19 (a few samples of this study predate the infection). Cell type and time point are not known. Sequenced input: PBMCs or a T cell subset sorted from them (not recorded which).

As DNA, the CDR3 is TGTGCCAGCACCTCGTCGGGGACTGAGCAGTTCTTC. This translates into CASTSSGTEQFF. The chain has TRBV27 and TRBJ2-1; possibly TRBD1 or TRBD2 for D (5 bases each). CDR3 length: 12 amino acids. Per germline, CDR1 MNHEY and CDR2 SMNVEV (reference sequence). V lost 7 bases and J lost 9, with 13 bases in between.